This record looks at one T cell receptor (beta chain) sequence and its context. The sample comes from a study of blood T cell repertoires in COVID-19. The CDR3 spans 13 residues. Germline V gene lookup returns CDR1 SGHAT and CDR2 FQDESV (reference sequence). Trimming pared 6 bases from V and 1 base from J, leaving 10 bases between. The assay was immunoSEQ multiplex PCR, and TCRdb's table has in-frame clones only and misses some. The top ten hold more than 1.5% of the sample, which has around 140,000 clones, about 83% seen once. The receptor's source is a human donor in a cohort sampled during active COVID-19. Source material: peripheral blood. The chain carries TRBV11-1 and TRBJ2-7; a weak D match, TRBD2 (6 bases). Here the CDR3 DNA reads TGTGCCAGCAGTTTGGGGACTTCCTACGAGCAGTACTTC. Its protein product is CASSLGTSYEQYF.